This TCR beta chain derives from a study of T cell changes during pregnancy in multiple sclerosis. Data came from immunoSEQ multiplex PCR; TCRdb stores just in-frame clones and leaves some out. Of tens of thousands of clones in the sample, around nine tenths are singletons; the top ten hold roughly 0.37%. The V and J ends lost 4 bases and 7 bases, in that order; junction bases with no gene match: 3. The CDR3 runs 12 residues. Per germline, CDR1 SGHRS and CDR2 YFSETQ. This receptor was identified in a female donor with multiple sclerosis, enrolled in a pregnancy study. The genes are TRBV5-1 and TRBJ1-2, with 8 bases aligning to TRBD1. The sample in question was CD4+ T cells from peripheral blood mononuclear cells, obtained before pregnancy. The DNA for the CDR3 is TGCGCCAGCAGCCTGGACAGGGCTGGCTACACCTTC. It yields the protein CASSLDRAGYTF.